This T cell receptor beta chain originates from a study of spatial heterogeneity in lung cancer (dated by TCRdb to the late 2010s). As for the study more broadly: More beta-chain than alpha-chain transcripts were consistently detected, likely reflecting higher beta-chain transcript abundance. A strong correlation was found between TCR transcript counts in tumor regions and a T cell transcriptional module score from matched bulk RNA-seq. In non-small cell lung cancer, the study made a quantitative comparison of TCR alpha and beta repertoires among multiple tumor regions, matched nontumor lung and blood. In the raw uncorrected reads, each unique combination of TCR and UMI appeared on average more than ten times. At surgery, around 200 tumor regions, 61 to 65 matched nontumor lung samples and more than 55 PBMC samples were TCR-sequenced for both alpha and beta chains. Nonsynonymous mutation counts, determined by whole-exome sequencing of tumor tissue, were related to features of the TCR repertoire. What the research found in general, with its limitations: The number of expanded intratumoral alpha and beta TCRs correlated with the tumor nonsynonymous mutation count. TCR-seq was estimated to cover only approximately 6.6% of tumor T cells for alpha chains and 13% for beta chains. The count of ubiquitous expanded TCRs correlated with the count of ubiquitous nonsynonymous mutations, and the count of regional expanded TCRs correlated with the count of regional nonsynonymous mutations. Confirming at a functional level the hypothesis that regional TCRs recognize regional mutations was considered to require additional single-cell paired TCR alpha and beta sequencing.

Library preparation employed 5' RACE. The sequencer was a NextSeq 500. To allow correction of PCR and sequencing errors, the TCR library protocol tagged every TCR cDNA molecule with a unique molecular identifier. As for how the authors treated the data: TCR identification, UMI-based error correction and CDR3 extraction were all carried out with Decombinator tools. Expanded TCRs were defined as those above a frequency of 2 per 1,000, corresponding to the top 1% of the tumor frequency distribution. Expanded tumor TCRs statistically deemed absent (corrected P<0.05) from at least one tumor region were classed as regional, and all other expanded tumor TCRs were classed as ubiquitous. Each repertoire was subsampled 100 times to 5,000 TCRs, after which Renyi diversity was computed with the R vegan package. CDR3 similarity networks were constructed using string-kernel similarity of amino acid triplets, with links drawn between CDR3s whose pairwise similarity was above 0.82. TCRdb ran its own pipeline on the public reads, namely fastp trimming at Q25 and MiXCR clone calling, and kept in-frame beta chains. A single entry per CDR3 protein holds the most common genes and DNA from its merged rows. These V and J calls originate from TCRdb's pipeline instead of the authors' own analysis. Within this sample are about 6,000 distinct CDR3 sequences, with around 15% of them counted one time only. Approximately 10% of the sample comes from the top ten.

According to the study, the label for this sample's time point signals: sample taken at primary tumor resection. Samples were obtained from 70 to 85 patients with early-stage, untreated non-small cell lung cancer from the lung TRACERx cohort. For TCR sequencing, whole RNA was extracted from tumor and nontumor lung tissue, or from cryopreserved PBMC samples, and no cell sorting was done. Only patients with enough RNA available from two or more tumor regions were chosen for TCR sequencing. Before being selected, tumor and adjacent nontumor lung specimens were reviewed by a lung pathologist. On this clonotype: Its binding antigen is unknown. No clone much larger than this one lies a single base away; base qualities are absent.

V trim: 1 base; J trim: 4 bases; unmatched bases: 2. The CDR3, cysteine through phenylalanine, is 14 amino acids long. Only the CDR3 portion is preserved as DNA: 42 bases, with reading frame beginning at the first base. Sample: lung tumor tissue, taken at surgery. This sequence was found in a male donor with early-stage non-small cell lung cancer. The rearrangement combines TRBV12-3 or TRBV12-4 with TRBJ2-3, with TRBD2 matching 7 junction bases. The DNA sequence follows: TGTGCCAGCAGTTTAGGGGGAGGGCCAGATACGCAGTATTTT. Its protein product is CASSLGGGPDTQYF.